This T cell receptor (beta chain) was identified in a study of T-cell reconstitution after alpha-beta-depleted transplantation in children. Study findings and constraints: Expanded clones from the graft, numbering several hundred, reportedly supplied alpha-beta T cells about two months after transplant. Newly produced T cells mostly accounted for T-cell counts and diversity one year post-transplant.

A library of TCRbeta sequences, prepared with unique molecular identifiers, was generated. TCRdb re-derived calls from the PCR reads in MiXCR, one entry per CDR3 protein. The table has over 400,000 distinct CDR3 sequences, over 40% seen once; the top ten hold under 35%. Germline-derived CDR1 and CDR2 are SGHRS and YFSETQ. The CDR3 has 15 amino acids. The V and J ends lost 0 bases and 5 bases, in that order; junction bases with no gene match: 5. This clonotype was observed at least ten times. What it recognizes is unknown. This receptor was identified in a girl aged 2 to 10 with aplastic anemia, due to receive a stem cell transplant. The sample here was PBMCs, taken before TCRalphabeta/CD19-depleted stem cell transplant. The chain employs TRBV5-1 and TRBJ2-3; 8 bases fit TRBD2. The CDR3 nucleotides are TGCGCCAGCAGCTTGGCGGGAGGGCCAGGAGATACGCAGTATTTT. As protein: CASSLAGGPGDTQYF.